The 8 T cell receptor beta chains in this list originate from one sample, sequenced in a study of blood T cell repertoires in COVID-19. Only in-frame clones appear in the TCRdb table, and some are missing; sequencing was by immunoSEQ multiplex PCR. The sample records 200,000 or so clones, roughly 82% being singletons. The sequencing input was peripheral blood. All receptors derive from a woman aged 25-40 years with acute or convalescent COVID-19.

This clone was observed a few times. The chain uses TRBV7-9 and TRBJ2-7, with TRBD1 matching 9 bases. Looked up from germline, CDR1 is SEHNR and CDR2 is FQNEAQ (reference sequence). V shed 2 bases and J 0 bases; nucleotides not matched to a gene: 8. The CDR3 sequence is 17 residues long. The DNA of the CDR3 is TGTGCCAGCAGCTTACGTAGGGGACAGGGTAGCTCCTACGAGCAGTACTTC. It is translated as CASSLRRGQGSSYEQYF. The whole variable domain, filled in from reference TRBV7-9 and TRBJ2-7, reads DTGVSQNPRHKITKRGQNVTFRCDPISEHNRLYWYRQTLGQGPEFLTYFQNEAQLEKSRLLSDRFSAERPKGSFSTLEIQRTEQGDSAMYLCASSLRRGQGSSYEQYFGPGTRLTVT.

The chain links TRBV24-1 to TRBJ1-4; the D is unclear. The length of the CDR3 is 14 residues. CDR1 and CDR2 (germline): KGHDR, SFDVKD. The V end lost 3 bases, the J end lost 5 bases, and 9 bases lay between the germline ends. CDR3: CATSDRSNNEKLFF. The DNA of the CDR3 is TGTGCCACCAGTGATCGGTCGAACAATGAAAAACTGTTTTTT.

The V gene is TRBV4-2, the J gene TRBJ1-6, with D tentatively TRBD1 (5 bases). In germline, CDR1 is LGHNA, CDR2 YNFKEQ. This CDR3 is 17 amino acids long. The V end was cut by 8 bases, the J end by 6 bases, with 23 bases between. CDR3 nucleotide sequence: TGTGCCAGCCGACCCCGCTCAAGACAGACCTTTAATTCACCCCTCCACTTT. It specifies CASRPRSRQTFNSPLHF.

The sample holds a few counts of this clone. V is TRBV7-2 and J is TRBJ1-1, with D perhaps TRBD1 (5 bases). Germline assignment: CDR1 SGHTA and CDR2 FQGNSA. Trimming cost V 5 bases and J 1 base, with 14 bases left between them. This CDR3 is 15 amino acids long. The DNA for the CDR3 is TGTGCCAGCAGCACGCGGGACCTAAAGAACACTGAAGCTTTCTTT. Its protein product is CASSTRDLKNTEAFF.

The chain uses TRBV7-8 and TRBJ1-1, with 7 bases that match TRBD1. The CDR3 consists of 13 residues. From germline, CDR1 is SGHVS and CDR2 FQNEAQ. V trimming: 4 bases; J trimming: 6 bases; junction bases outside the gene matches: 5. CDR3 DNA sequence: TGTGCCAGCAGCTCTATTACAGGGGCTGAAGCTTTCTTT. As protein: CASSSITGAEAFF.

Points on this clone: In the same sample, other DNA sequences code for this CDR3. The rearrangement links TRBV9 to TRBJ2-5; D is perhaps TRBD2 (7 bases). The V end lost 4 bases, the J end lost 4 bases, and 11 bases lay between the germline ends. CDR1 SGDLS and CDR2 YYNGEE come from the germline V gene. This CDR3 has 13 amino acids. CDR3: CASSPRGGETQYF. In DNA, the CDR3 is TGTGCCAGCAGCCCGAGGGGGGGAGAGACCCAGTACTTC.

Only one count was recorded for this clone. V is TRBV14 and J is TRBJ2-7, with 7 bases that match TRBD2. The J segment lost 2 bases and the V segment lost 2 bases, leaving 0 bases of the junction unmatched. The CDR3 is 13 amino acids. The germline CDR1 and CDR2 sequences are SGHDN and FVKESK. The CDR3 DNA reads TGTGCCAGCAGCCAACTAGCGGCCTACGAGCAGTACTTC. Protein: CASSQLAAYEQYF.

The rearrangement uses TRBV6-6 and TRBJ1-5; D call uncertain. This CDR3 spans 14 amino acids. V lost 2 bases and J lost 0, with 5 bases in between. Germline V gene data show CDR1 as MNHNY and CDR2 as SVGAGI (reference sequence). The CDR3 loop is CASSYGSSNQPQHF. The CDR3 region has the DNA TGTGCCAGCAGTTACGGCAGTAGCAATCAGCCCCAGCATTTT.